This T cell receptor (beta chain) was documented in a study of CD8+ T cells in alopecia areata. After isolation, RNA underwent reverse transcription to generate cDNA as the sequencing template. TCRdb's copy holds only in-frame clones and misses some; the assay was immunoSEQ multiplex PCR. This table holds roughly 70,000 clones, about 30% found once. Treatment indicated: oral pan-JAK inhibitor, 5-10 mg twice daily. This specimen was CD8+ T cells sorted from blood, taken at week 4, from a patient treated with tofacitinib. This TCR was recovered from a human donor with alopecia areata.

The CDR3 loop reads CAWSVGTAYEQYF. The CDR3 DNA reads TGTGCCTGGAGTGTGGGGACGGCCTACGAGCAGTACTTC. J is TRBJ2-7 and V is TRBV30; the D gene could be TRBD1 or TRBD2 (5 bases each). Trimming took off 0 bases at V and 2 bases at J, with 8 bases between the two ends. There are 13 residues in the CDR3. Germline assignment: CDR1 GTSNPN and CDR2 SVGIG (reference sequence). Based on the CDR3 plus reference TRBV30 and TRBJ2-7, the full variable domain is SQTIHQWPATLVQPVGSPLSLECTVEGTSNPNLYWYRQAAGRGLQLLFYSVGIGQISSEVPQNLSASRPQDRQFILSSKKLLLSDSGFYLCAWSVGTAYEQYFGPGTRLTVT.